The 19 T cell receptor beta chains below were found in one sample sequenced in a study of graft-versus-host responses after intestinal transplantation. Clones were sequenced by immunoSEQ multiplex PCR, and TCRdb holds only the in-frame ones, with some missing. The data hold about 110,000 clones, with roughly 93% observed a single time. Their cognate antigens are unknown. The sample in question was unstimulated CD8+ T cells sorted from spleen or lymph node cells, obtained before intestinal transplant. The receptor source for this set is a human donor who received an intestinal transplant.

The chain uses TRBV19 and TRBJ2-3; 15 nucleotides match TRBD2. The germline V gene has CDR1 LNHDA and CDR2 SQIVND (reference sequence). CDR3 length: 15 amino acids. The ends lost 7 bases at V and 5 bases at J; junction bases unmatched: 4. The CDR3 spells CASNRGLAGGDTQYF. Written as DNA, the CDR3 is TGTGCCAGTAACCGGGGACTAGCGGGGGGAGATACGCAGTATTTT.

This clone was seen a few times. Written as DNA, the CDR3 is TGCGCCAGCAGTCTGGGACAGGGGGCGAACATTCAGTACTTC. Amino acid sequence: CASSLGQGANIQYF. The chain employs TRBV4-1 and TRBJ2-4, with 12 nucleotides matching TRBD1. V lost 6 bases and J lost 7; bases outside the gene matches: 4. The CDR3 is 14 amino acids. Germline V gives CDR1 MGHRA, CDR2 YSYEKL.

Here the CDR3 reads CASSDRDIICEFLREKLFF. CDR3 DNA sequence: TGTGCCAGCAGTGACCGGGACATTATCTGCGAGTTCTTGCGTGAAAAACTGTTTTTT. The chain has TRBV6-4 and TRBJ1-4, with a tentative D call TRBD1 (6 bases). The germline V gene encodes CDR1 MRHNA and CDR2 SNTAGT. Trimming stripped 2 bases from V and 7 bases from J, with 26 bases between. This CDR3 has 19 amino acids.

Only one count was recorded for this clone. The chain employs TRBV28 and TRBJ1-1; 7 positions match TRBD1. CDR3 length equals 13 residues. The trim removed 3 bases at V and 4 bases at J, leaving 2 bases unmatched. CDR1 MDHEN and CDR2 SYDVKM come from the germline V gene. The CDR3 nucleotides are TGTGCCAGCAGTTTTTCAGGGGGCACTGAAGCTTTCTTT. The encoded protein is CASSFSGGTEAFF. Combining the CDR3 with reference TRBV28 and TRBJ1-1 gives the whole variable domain DVKVTQSSRYLVKRTGEKVFLECVQDMDHENMFWYRQDPGLGLRLIYFSYDVKMKEKGDIPEGYSVSREKKERFSLILESASTNQTSMYLCASSFSGGTEAFFGQGTRLTVV.

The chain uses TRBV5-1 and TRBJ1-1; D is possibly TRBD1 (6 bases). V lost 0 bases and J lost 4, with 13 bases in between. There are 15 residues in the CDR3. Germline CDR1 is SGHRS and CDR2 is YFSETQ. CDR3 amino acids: CASSLGDTGGTEAFF. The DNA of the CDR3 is TGCGCCAGCAGCTTGGGGGACACCGGGGGCACTGAAGCTTTCTTT.

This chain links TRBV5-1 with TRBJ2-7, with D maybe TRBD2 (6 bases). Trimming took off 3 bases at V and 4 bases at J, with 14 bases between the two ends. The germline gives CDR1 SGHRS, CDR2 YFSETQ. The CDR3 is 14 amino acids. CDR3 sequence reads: CASSYPGVRYEQYF. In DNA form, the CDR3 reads TGCGCCAGCAGCTATCCGGGGGTAAGGTACGAGCAGTACTTC. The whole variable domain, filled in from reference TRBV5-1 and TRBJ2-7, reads KAGVTQTPRYLIKTRGQQVTLSCSPISGHRSVSWYQQTPGQGLQFLFEYFSETQRNKGNFPGRFSGRQFSNSRSEMNVSTLELGDSALYLCASSYPGVRYEQYFGPGTRLTVT.

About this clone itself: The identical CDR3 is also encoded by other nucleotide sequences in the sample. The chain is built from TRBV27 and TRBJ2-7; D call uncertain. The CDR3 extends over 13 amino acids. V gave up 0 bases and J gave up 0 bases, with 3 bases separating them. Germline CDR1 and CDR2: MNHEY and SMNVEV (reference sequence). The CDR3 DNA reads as TGTGCCAGCAGTTTATCTGTCTCCTACGAGCAGTACTTC. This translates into CASSLSVSYEQYF.

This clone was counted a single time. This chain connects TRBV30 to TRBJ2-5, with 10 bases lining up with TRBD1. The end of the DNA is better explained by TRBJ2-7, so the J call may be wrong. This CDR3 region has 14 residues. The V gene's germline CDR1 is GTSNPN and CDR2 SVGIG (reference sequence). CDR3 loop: CAWSPAGTGVEQYF. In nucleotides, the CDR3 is TGTGCCTGGAGTCCGGCCGGGACAGGGGTCGAGCAGTACTTC.

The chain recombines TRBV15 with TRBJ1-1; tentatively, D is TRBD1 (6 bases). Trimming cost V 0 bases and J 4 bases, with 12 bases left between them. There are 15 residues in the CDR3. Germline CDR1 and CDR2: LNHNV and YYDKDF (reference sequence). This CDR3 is CATSRERWGRTEAFF. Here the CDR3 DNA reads TGTGCCACCAGCAGAGAGAGATGGGGGCGCACTGAAGCTTTCTTT.

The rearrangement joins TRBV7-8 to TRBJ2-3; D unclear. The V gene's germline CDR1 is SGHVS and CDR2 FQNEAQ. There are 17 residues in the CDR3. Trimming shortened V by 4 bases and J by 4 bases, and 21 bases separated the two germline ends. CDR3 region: CASSSPPLLQLPDTQYF. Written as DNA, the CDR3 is TGTGCCAGCAGCTCCCCCCCCCTTCTTCAACTGCCAGATACGCAGTATTTT.

The CDR3 here is CASSRISGGQGAGDTQYF. CDR3 bases: TGCGCCAGCAGCCGCATCTCTGGGGGACAGGGGGCGGGAGATACGCAGTATTTT. The gene calls are TRBV4-1 and TRBJ2-3, with 12 bases lining up with TRBD1. The V and J ends lost 4 bases and 5 bases, in that order; junction bases with no gene match: 13. The germline V gene has CDR1 MGHRA and CDR2 YSYEKL. This CDR3 comprises 18 residues.

CDR3 amino acids: CASSFSGTPNNEQFF. In DNA form, the CDR3 reads TGTGCCAGCAGCTTTTCCGGGACCCCGAACAATGAGCAGTTCTTC. The chain is built from TRBV11-2 and TRBJ2-1; D is possibly TRBD1 or TRBD2 (5 bases each). V shed 3 bases and J shed 5 bases, with 14 bases lying between them. The CDR3 has 15 residues. Per germline, CDR1 SGHAT and CDR2 FQNNGV.

CDR3 bases: TGTGCCAGCAGCATCTCCGACTCGCGCGATGAGCAGTTCTTC. This encodes CASSISDSRDEQFF. The V call is TRBV9, the J call TRBJ2-1, with D unclear. Looked up from germline, CDR1 is SGDLS and CDR2 is YYNGEE. This CDR3 is built from 14 residues. Trimming removed 4 bases at V and 8 bases at J, with 16 bases between.

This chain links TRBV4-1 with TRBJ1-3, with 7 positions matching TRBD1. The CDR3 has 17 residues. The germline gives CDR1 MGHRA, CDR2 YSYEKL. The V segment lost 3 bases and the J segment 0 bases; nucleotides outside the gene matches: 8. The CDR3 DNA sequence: TGCGCCAGCAGCCAGGGAGTACAGGGGTACTCTGGAAACACCATATATTTT. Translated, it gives CASSQGVQGYSGNTIYF.

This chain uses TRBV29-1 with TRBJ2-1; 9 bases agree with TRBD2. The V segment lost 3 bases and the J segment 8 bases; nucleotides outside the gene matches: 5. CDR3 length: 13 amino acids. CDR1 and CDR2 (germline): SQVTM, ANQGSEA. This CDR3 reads CSVDRGRADEQFF. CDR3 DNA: TGCAGCGTTGACCGCGGGAGGGCCGATGAGCAGTTCTTC.

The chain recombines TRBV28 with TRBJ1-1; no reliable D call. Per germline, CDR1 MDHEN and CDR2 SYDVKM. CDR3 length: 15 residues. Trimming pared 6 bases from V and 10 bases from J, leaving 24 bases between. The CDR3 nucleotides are TGTGCCAGCAGGAGGCTCCGGGCCCTCCTGGATCGAGCTTTCTTT. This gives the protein CASRRLRALLDRAFF.

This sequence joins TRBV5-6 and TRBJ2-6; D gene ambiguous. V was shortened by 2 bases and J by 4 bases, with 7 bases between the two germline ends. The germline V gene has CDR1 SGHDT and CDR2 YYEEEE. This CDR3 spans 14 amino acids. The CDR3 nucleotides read TGTGCCAGCAGCTTCGCCACCGGGGCCAACGTCCTGACTTTC. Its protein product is CASSFATGANVLTF.

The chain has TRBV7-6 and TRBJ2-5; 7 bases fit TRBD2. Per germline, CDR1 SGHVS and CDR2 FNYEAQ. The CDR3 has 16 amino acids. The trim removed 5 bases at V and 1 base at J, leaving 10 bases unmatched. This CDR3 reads CASSTYGGGTQETQYF. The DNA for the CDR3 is TGTGCCAGCAGCACTTATGGGGGGGGTACCCAAGAGACCCAGTACTTC.

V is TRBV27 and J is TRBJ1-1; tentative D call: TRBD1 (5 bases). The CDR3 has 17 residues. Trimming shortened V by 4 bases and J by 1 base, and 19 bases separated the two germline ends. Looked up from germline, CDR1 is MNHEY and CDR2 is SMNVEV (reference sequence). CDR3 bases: TGTGCCAGCAGTTCTATCGCAAGGGGCCGTCAGAACACTGAAGCTTTCTTT. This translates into CASSSIARGRQNTEAFF.